The 27 T cell receptor beta chains below were found in one sample sequenced in a study of regulatory T cells in long-lasting Graves disease. Building of the TCR beta libraries involved iRepertoire HTBI primers and Arm-PCR of CDR3 regions. TCRdb passed the multiplex PCR reads through MiXCR, listing each CDR3 protein once. The data hold a few hundred thousand distinct CDR3 sequences, with 15% observed a single time. Time point indicated: newly diagnosed GD, antithyroid drugs for less than 3 months. PBMCs were the source of the RNA used for TCR sequencing. The same sample was also studied in work on T cells in Graves' hyperthyroidism and ophthalmopathy.

The sample was peripheral blood mononuclear cells (PBMCs), taken at new diagnosis, from a patient treated with antithyroid drugs. The receptors were gathered from a woman aged 40 to 50 with Graves disease.

This clonotype was seen more than once but under ten times. The CDR3 does not close with the conserved phenylalanine or tryptophan, likely indicating a read error. The chain uses TRBV27 and TRBJ2-7; D not resolved. CDR3 length equals 12 residues. From germline, CDR1 is MNHEY and CDR2 SMNVEV (reference sequence). The V end lost 3 bases, the J end lost 7 bases, and 10 bases lay between the germline ends. The CDR3 sequence: CASSFWGGEQYS. Here the CDR3 DNA reads TGTGCCAGCAGTTTTTGGGGTGGGGAGCAGTACTCC.

V is TRBV7-3 and J is TRBJ2-3; 10 bases are a match to TRBD2. V shed 0 bases and J 5 bases; nucleotides not matched to a gene: 8. The CDR3 has 17 residues. CDR1 and CDR2 (germline): SGHTA, FQGTGA. Here the CDR3 reads CASSLTASGSGIDTQYF. The CDR3 DNA reads as TGTGCCAGCAGCTTAACGGCTAGCGGGAGTGGGATAGATACGCAGTATTTT.

This clonotype showed up many times. This chain links TRBV12-5 with TRBJ2-7; 13 nucleotides agree with TRBD2. Trimming at V came to 6 bases and at J to 0 bases, leaving 11 bases not matched to a gene. This CDR3 region has 18 residues. Germline V gene data show CDR1 as LGHNT and CDR2 as FRNRAP. For the CDR3, the DNA is TGTGCTAGTGGATACTCAGGACTAGCGGGAGCCCGCTCCTACGAGCAGTACTTC. This translates into CASGYSGLAGARSYEQYF.

The rearrangement uses TRBV14 and TRBJ1-6; tentatively, D is TRBD1 (5 bases). Trimming took 6 bases from V and 8 from J, leaving 17 bases between them. This CDR3 is built from 15 residues. The germline V gene encodes CDR1 SGHDN and CDR2 FVKESK. The CDR3: CASSAWGRGDSPLHF. The CDR3 region has the DNA TGTGCCAGCAGTGCGTGGGGCCGCGGGGATTCACCCCTCCACTTT.

This clonotype has ten or more counts. One end of the junction does not line up with germline, which may come from a read error. The chain links TRBV2 to TRBJ1-2; TRBD1 is a possible D gene (5 bases). Germline CDR1 and CDR2: SNHLY and FYNNEI. This CDR3 has 14 residues. The CDR3: CTSRAPGATYGYTF. The DNA for the CDR3 is TGTACCAGCAGGGCGCCCGGGGCTACGTATGGCTACACCTTC.

This clonotype was recorded many times. The rearrangement uses TRBV28 and TRBJ1-1; 7 bases line up with TRBD1. V lost 10 bases, J lost 10 bases, and 9 bases stayed unmatched. CDR1 and CDR2 (germline): MDHEN, SYDVKM. The CDR3 length is 11 residues. The CDR3 is CATSRGGRAFF. The CDR3 DNA is TGTGCCACAAGCAGGGGGGGCAGAGCTTTCTTT. The complete variable domain, with remaining parts taken from reference TRBV28 and TRBJ1-1, reads DVKVTQSSRYLVKRTGEKVFLECVQDMDHENMFWYRQDPGLGLRLIYFSYDVKMKEKGDIPEGYSVSREKKERFSLILESASTNQTSMYLCATSRGGRAFFGQGTRLTVV.

This clonotype was observed many times. The chain combines TRBV6-2 or TRBV6-3 with TRBJ2-5; D unclear. The germline V gene has CDR1 MNHEY and CDR2 SVGEGT. V was clipped by 0 bases and J by 10 bases, with 9 bases between them. This CDR3 is built from 12 residues. This CDR3 is CASSYSRSLQYF. Here the CDR3 DNA reads TGTGCCAGCAGTTACTCGAGGAGTCTCCAGTACTTC.

Ten or more counts support this clonotype. V and J are TRBV28 and TRBJ2-7; 13 bases align to TRBD2. Per germline, CDR1 MDHEN and CDR2 SYDVKM. This CDR3 spans 17 amino acids. V shed 3 bases, J shed 6 bases, and the junction held 11 bases outside the gene matches. The CDR3 DNA follows: TGTGCCAGCAGTTTGGGGCCGGGACTAGCGGGATCCGGCGAGCAGTACTTC. Translated, it gives CASSLGPGLAGSGEQYF.

This clonotype was observed at least ten times. CDR3 residues: CASKVSPGSGQETQYF. CDR3 DNA sequence: TGTGCCAGCAAAGTATCCCCCGGGTCTGGCCAAGAGACCCAGTACTTC. The chain carries TRBV28 and TRBJ2-5; D gene ambiguous. V was shortened by 7 bases and J by 1 base, with 19 bases between the two germline ends. The CDR3 runs to 16 residues. Germline V gene sequence: CDR1 MDHEN, CDR2 SYDVKM. The full variable domain, its missing parts supplied by reference TRBV28 and TRBJ2-5, is DVKVTQSSRYLVKRTGEKVFLECVQDMDHENMFWYRQDPGLGLRLIYFSYDVKMKEKGDIPEGYSVSREKKERFSLILESASTNQTSMYLCASKVSPGSGQETQYFGPGTRLLVL.

In its sample, this clonotype was seen many times. The chain couples TRBV27 to TRBJ2-1; D unclear. CDR3 size: 16 residues. Germline V lookup: CDR1 MNHEY, CDR2 SMNVEV (reference sequence). Trimming removed 1 base at V and 3 bases at J, with 13 bases between. CDR3 sequence (DNA): TGTGCCAGCAGTTTATTCGACGGGTTCGACTACAATGAGCAGTTCTTC. Translated: CASSLFDGFDYNEQFF.

In this sample, this clonotype turned up many times. The genes are TRBV12-3 or TRBV12-4 and TRBJ1-4; D is unresolved. The length of the CDR3 is 15 residues. The V and J ends lost 4 bases and 4 bases respectively, with 13 bases between them. The CDR3 sequence: CASSSSWQINEKLFF. The CDR3 DNA reads as TGTGCCAGCAGTTCGTCGTGGCAGATTAATGAAAAACTGTTTTTT.

This clonotype was seen ten or more times. This chain joins TRBV28 and TRBJ2-7; D is ambiguous. The CDR3 is 14 residues long. CDR1 is MDHEN, CDR2 SYDVKM, per germline. Trimming took 2 bases from V and 3 from J, leaving 11 bases between them. The CDR3 is CASSLDRHLYEQYF. CDR3 nucleotide sequence: TGTGCCAGCAGTTTAGATAGACACCTCTACGAGCAGTACTTC.

The V and J genes are TRBV12-3 or TRBV12-4 and TRBJ2-2; the match to TRBD1 covers 10 bases. V lost 5 bases and J lost 2; bases outside the gene matches: 2. CDR3 length equals 15 residues. The CDR3 loop is CASSRQGANTGELFF. In DNA, the CDR3 is TGTGCCAGCAGTCGACAGGGGGCAAACACCGGGGAGCTGTTTTTT.

Many counts were recorded for this clonotype. The V gene is TRBV27, the J gene TRBJ2-1, with D possibly being TRBD1 or TRBD2 (5 bases each). This CDR3 has 16 amino acids. With 6 bases removed from V and 3 bases from J, the gap between germline ends came to 18 bases. Germline CDR1 is MNHEY and CDR2 is SMNVEV (reference sequence). CDR3 region: CASSPGGRGFYNEQFF. As DNA, the CDR3 is TGTGCCAGCAGCCCCGGAGGAAGGGGATTCTACAATGAGCAGTTCTTC.

V gene TRBV10-3 combines with J gene TRBJ2-7; TRBD1 matches 7 bases. There are 14 residues in the CDR3. CDR1 ENHRY and CDR2 SYGVKD come from the germline V gene. Trimming cost V 3 bases and J 3 bases; bases outside gene matches: 5. CDR3 bases: TGTGCCATCAGTGATTCAGCAGGGGGCTACGAGCAGTACTTC. Translation: CAISDSAGGYEQYF.

In this sample, this clonotype turned up many times. The gene calls are TRBV29-1 and TRBJ2-7; 9 bases line up with TRBD2. V lost 0 bases to trimming and J lost 9 bases; unmatched junction nucleotides: 12. This CDR3 is 15 amino acids long. Germline loops: CDR1 SQVTM, CDR2 ANQGSEA. DNA for the CDR3: TGCAGCGTTGAAGATTTGGCTAGCGGGAAATTAGTGCAGTACTTC. Its translation: CSVEDLASGKLVQYF.

Ten or more counts support this clonotype. This chain joins TRBV6-2 or TRBV6-3 and TRBJ2-3; D is unresolved. V was trimmed by 5 bases and J by 4 bases, leaving 4 bases between them. CDR1 and CDR2 from the germline V gene are MNHEY and SVGEGT. The CDR3 extends over 11 amino acids. As DNA, the CDR3 is TGTGCCAGCAGTAATGCAGATACGCAGTATTTT. Translation gives CASSNADTQYF.

There are many counts of this clonotype. This sequence joins TRBV2 and TRBJ2-1; 11 nucleotides align to TRBD2. The CDR3 has 20 residues. Germline V CDR1 and CDR2: SNHLY, FYNNEI. Trimming took 7 bases from V and 1 from J; bases not matched to a gene: 18. The CDR3 region has the DNA TGTGCCAGCACCTCGAAAGGGCTAGCGGGAGGACACATTTCCTACAATGAGCAGTTCTTC. Translation: CASTSKGLAGGHISYNEQFF.

This clonotype was seen at least ten times. One end of the junction does not line up with germline, which may come from a read error. The chain links TRBV12-3 or TRBV12-4 to TRBJ2-4; 8 bases are a match to TRBD1. The CDR3 totals 15 residues. The DNA of the CDR3 is TGTGCCAGCGGTTTCACGGACAGGGACGAAAACATTCAGTACTTC. This translates into CASGFTDRDENIQYF.

This clonotype came up many times. The chain carries TRBV2 and TRBJ1-5; the D is unclear. The germline CDR1 and CDR2 sequences are SNHLY and FYNNEI. The CDR3 has 13 residues. Trimming took off 7 bases at V and 3 bases at J, with 10 bases between the two ends. The CDR3 sequence is CASIRQPNQPQHF. DNA of the CDR3: TGTGCCAGCATACGTCAGCCCAATCAGCCCCAGCATTTT.

This clonotype was detected many times. The chain combines TRBV18 with TRBJ2-2; D not certain. V lost 6 bases and J lost 6, with 5 bases in between. Germline CDR1 reads KGHSH; CDR2 reads LQKENI. This CDR3 has 11 amino acids. As DNA, the CDR3 is TGTGCCAGCTCCGCGTCCGGGGAGCTGTTTTTT. Translating it yields CASSASGELFF.

This clonotype was detected many times. This chain uses TRBV7-8 with TRBJ2-1, with D uncertain. The CDR3 is made up of 16 amino acids. The germline V and J ends were trimmed by 5 bases and 0 bases, with 14 bases remaining between them. Germline CDR1 and CDR2: SGHVS and FQNEAQ. Here the CDR3 DNA reads TGTGCCAGCAGCGCTACTTCCGATCGCTCCTACAATGAGCAGTTCTTC. Amino acids: CASSATSDRSYNEQFF.

This clonotype came up many times. The chain joins TRBV2 to TRBJ2-3, with 8 bases that match TRBD1. Trimming took 7 bases from V and 2 from J; bases not matched to a gene: 5. Germline V gene lookup returns CDR1 SNHLY and CDR2 FYNNEI. This CDR3 contains 14 residues. The CDR3 reads CASTRDRYTDTQYF. The CDR3 nucleotides are TGTGCCAGCACTCGGGACAGGTACACAGATACGCAGTATTTT.

This clonotype was counted at least ten times. The chain carries TRBV6-1 and TRBJ1-4; 10 nucleotides align to TRBD1. CDR1 and CDR2 (germline): MNHNS, SASEGT. Trimming at V came to 7 bases and at J to 4 bases, leaving 6 bases not matched to a gene. This CDR3 contains 15 residues. The CDR3 DNA reads TGTGCCAGCAAGACAGGGGGCCCGGTTAATGAAAAACTGTTTTTT. Its protein product is CASKTGGPVNEKLFF.

This clonotype has a count of ten or more. The chain combines TRBV5-1 with TRBJ1-2; TRBD1 aligns across 8 bases. Germline CDR1 and CDR2: SGHRS and YFSETQ. There are 14 residues in the CDR3. The V gene end was trimmed by 4 bases and the J gene end by 2 bases; junction bases not matched to a gene: 4. In DNA, the CDR3 is TGCGCCAGCAGCCCGAGACAGGGGAACTATGGCTACACCTTC. Encoded protein: CASSPRQGNYGYTF.

This clonotype was seen repeatedly, ten times or more. DNA for the CDR3: TGCGCCAGCAGCTCTGATAGCGGGAGGTCAGTAAATGAGCAGTTCTTC. It specifies CASSSDSGRSVNEQFF. The chain joins TRBV5-1 to TRBJ2-1; 10 positions agree with TRBD2. The CDR3 is 16 residues long. In germline, CDR1 is SGHRS, CDR2 YFSETQ. Losses at the gene ends were 3 bases for V and 7 bases for J; bases not matched to a gene: 10.

This clonotype was detected only a few times. CDR3 coding DNA: TGCAGTGCCCCGAATAACCGACAGGGCAGGTCCTACGAGCAGTACTTC. Its translation: CSAPNNRQGRSYEQYF. The chain combines TRBV20-1 with TRBJ2-7; TRBD1 agrees at 7 bases. The CDR3 consists of 16 residues. The germline V gene encodes CDR1 DFQATT and CDR2 SNEGSKA (reference sequence). With V trimmed by 6 bases and J by 1 base, 15 bases remained unmatched.